This TCR beta chain is from a study of T cells in Graves' hyperthyroidism and ophthalmopathy. The CDR3 is 15 amino acids. Per germline, CDR1 SGHDT and CDR2 YYEEEE. If no ophthalmopathy progression occurred within 18 months, Graves' hyperthyroidism was stable. Patients aged 18 to 65 with hyperthyroidism were newly diagnosed, with duration under 2 months. For this clonotype: Its antigen is undetermined. Its ends do not fully match the called genes, so a read error is possible.

RNA transcripts yielded amplified TCR beta CDR3 regions. Initially, a first-round RT-PCR of the TCR CDR3 employed the HTBI primer set. TCRdb ran MiXCR on the multiplex PCR reads and lists one entry per CDR3 protein. This sample yields a few hundred thousand distinct CDR3 sequences, of which around 46% are seen a single time; about 8.3% belongs to the top ten. Study outcomes and limitations: In the analysis, a 13 V-J model separated ophthalmopathy from stable hyperthyroidism. The model forecast ophthalmopathy, anticipating it by a median around 6.5 months before onset.

The V and J genes are TRBV5-6 and TRBJ1-5, with no clear D. The sequencing sample was made of peripheral blood or thyroid tissue (not recorded which). The TCR originated in a woman aged 18-29 years with Graves' hyperthyroidism. As DNA, the CDR3 is TGTGCCAACAGCTTAGGACCCTTTAACGATCAGCCCCAGCATTTT. It encodes CANSLGPFNDQPQHF.